The 21 T cell receptor beta chains below all came from one sample that was sequenced in a study of T cell responses to AZD1222 COVID-19 vaccine. Method: immunoSEQ multiplex PCR; TCRdb's copy keeps in-frame clones and lacks some. The data hold about 120,000 clones, with about 90% observed a single time. Here the sequenced sample was peripheral blood, taken 28 days after the second AZD1222 dose. These receptor sequences come from an adult who received the AZD1222 COVID-19 vaccine.

The genes are TRBV27 and TRBJ2-5; TRBD1 is a possible D gene (6 bases). Trimming left V 6 bases short and J 2 bases short, with 10 bases between. This CDR3 region has 13 residues. Germline CDR1 is MNHEY and CDR2 is SMNVEV (reference sequence). CDR3 bases: TGTGCCAGCAGGGGGGACAATCAAGAGACCCAGTACTTC. Protein sequence: CASRGDNQETQYF.

J is TRBJ1-6 and V is TRBV6-5, with TRBD1 as a possible D gene (5 bases). The ends were cut back, 7 bases at V and 10 bases at J, with 11 bases in the middle. Per germline, CDR1 MNHEY and CDR2 SVGAGI. The CDR3 loop spans 12 amino acids. This CDR3 is CASKQEVSPLHF. As DNA, the CDR3 is TGTGCCAGCAAACAGGAGGTATCACCCCTCCACTTT.

The rearrangement uses TRBV9 and TRBJ1-1, with a possible D match to TRBD1 (6 bases). CDR1 and CDR2 from the germline V gene are SGDLS and YYNGEE. The CDR3 length is 16 residues. Trimming removed 4 bases at V and 7 bases at J, with 23 bases between. The CDR3 DNA reads as TGTGCCAGCAGCCCCCGGACAGAGCTAGGTCGGCTTGAAGCTTTCTTT. This gives the protein CASSPRTELGRLEAFF. Variable domain in full (rest from reference TRBV9 and TRBJ1-1): DSGVTQTPKHLITATGQRVTLRCSPRSGDLSVYWYQQSLDQGLQFLIQYYNGEERAKGNILERFSAQQFPDLHSELNLSSLELGDSALYFCASSPRTELGRLEAFFGQGTRLTVV.

V gene TRBV6-5 combines with J gene TRBJ2-7; perhaps TRBD1 as D (7 bases). V dropped 4 bases and J dropped 7 bases, with 11 bases sitting between them. The CDR3 contains 12 residues. Germline V gene lookup returns CDR1 MNHEY and CDR2 SVGAGI. CDR3 loop: CASSFQGGEQYF. CDR3 DNA: TGTGCCAGCAGTTTTCAGGGGGGAGAGCAGTACTTC.

This clone was detected only once. The chain carries TRBV6-5 and TRBJ1-4, with D unresolved. Germline V gene data show CDR1 as MNHEY and CDR2 as SVGAGI. This CDR3 has 11 residues. V was pared by 2 bases and J by 7 bases, with 2 bases between. The CDR3 DNA reads TGTGCCAGCAGTTACAGTGAAAAACTGTTTTTT. Protein: CASSYSEKLFF.

V and J are TRBV5-1 and TRBJ1-4; D remains unclear. The length of the CDR3 is 14 residues. Trimming pared 5 bases from V and 4 bases from J, leaving 12 bases between. Germline CDR1 is SGHRS and CDR2 is YFSETQ. The CDR3 DNA sequence: TGCGCCAGCAGGGTAGCGGGAGATAATGAAAAACTGTTTTTT. This translates into CASRVAGDNEKLFF.

This clone was counted once. The chain has TRBV28 and TRBJ2-3; 13 bases are shared with TRBD2. Losses at the gene ends were 7 bases for V and 2 bases for J; bases not matched to a gene: 15. CDR1 is MDHEN and CDR2 is SYDVKM in the germline V gene. This CDR3 is built from 19 residues. CDR3: CASNELGTSGKLYTDTQYF. The CDR3 DNA reads as TGTGCCAGCAACGAACTAGGGACTAGCGGGAAGCTATACACAGATACGCAGTATTTT.

This clone was observed a single time. The genes are TRBV18 and TRBJ1-2, with a possible D match to TRBD1 (6 bases). The V gene lost 3 bases and the J gene lost 3 bases, with 14 bases spanning the gap. Germline CDR1 is KGHSH and CDR2 is LQKENI. The CDR3 is 15 amino acids. CDR3 protein: CASSPDTGRYYGYTF. For the CDR3, the DNA is TGTGCCAGCTCACCCGATACAGGGCGTTACTATGGCTACACCTTC.

The chain carries TRBV6-1 and TRBJ2-5, with 7 bases lining up with TRBD1. V dropped 1 base and J dropped 2; count of bases not matched to a gene: 13. Germline loops: CDR1 MNHNS, CDR2 SASEGT. The CDR3 sequence is 18 residues long. This CDR3 reads CASSEVLQGLLGQETQYF. The CDR3 bases are TGTGCCAGCAGTGAAGTGTTACAGGGGCTGTTAGGGCAAGAGACCCAGTACTTC.

The chain is built from TRBV3-1 (or the pseudogene TRBV3-2) and TRBJ2-2; D may be TRBD1 (6 bases). In germline, CDR1 is LGHDT, CDR2 YNNKEL (reference sequence). The CDR3 length is 15 residues. V lost 1 base to trimming and J lost 6 bases, with 12 bases between them. DNA of the CDR3: TGTGCCAGCAGCCAAGTCACAGGGTCTCCCGGGGAGCTGTTTTTT. As protein: CASSQVTGSPGELFF.

J is TRBJ2-7 and V is TRBV2; 9 bases match TRBD2. V was pared by 6 bases and J by 3 bases, with 9 bases of the junction left unmatched. Germline-derived CDR1 and CDR2 are SNHLY and FYNNEI. The CDR3 has 15 amino acids. The CDR3 sequence is CASRPAPTSGYEQYF. The CDR3 DNA is TGTGCCAGCAGGCCGGCCCCGACTAGCGGCTACGAGCAGTACTTC.

This clone was seen a few times. The chain couples TRBV7-9 to TRBJ1-1; 12 nucleotides align to TRBD1. In germline, CDR1 is SEHNR, CDR2 FQNEAQ (reference sequence). V trimming: 4 bases; J trimming: 4 bases; junction bases outside the gene matches: 4. The length of the CDR3 is 15 residues. CDR3 nucleotide sequence: TGTGCCAGCAGCTGGGACAGGGGGCTGGGCACTGAAGCTTTCTTT. Translated, it gives CASSWDRGLGTEAFF.

A single count supports this clone. The chain recombines TRBV2 with TRBJ2-3; tentatively, D is TRBD1 or TRBD2 (5 bases each). The CDR3 covers 13 residues. Trimming took off 6 bases at V and 2 bases at J, with 9 bases between the two ends. Germline lookup yields CDR1 SNHLY and CDR2 FYNNEI. CDR3 loop: CASRRDLTDTQYF. The DNA of the CDR3 is TGTGCCAGCAGGAGGGACCTCACAGATACGCAGTATTTT.

The J gene is TRBJ1-2, the V gene TRBV5-1; D is undetermined. Germline assignment: CDR1 SGHRS and CDR2 YFSETQ. The CDR3 length is 13 residues. The ends were cut back, 0 bases at V and 2 bases at J, with 5 bases in the middle. CDR3 in amino acids: CASSLVGNYGYTF. In DNA form, the CDR3 reads TGCGCCAGCAGCTTGGTGGGCAACTATGGCTACACCTTC.

The V and J genes are TRBV5-8 and TRBJ2-2; weak D call: TRBD1 (6 bases). The germline V gene encodes CDR1 SGHTS and CDR2 YDEGEE. There are 14 residues in the CDR3. V gave up 5 bases and J gave up 1 base, with 9 bases separating them. CDR3 loop: CASRLQGNTGELFF. The CDR3, as DNA: TGTGCCAGCAGGCTACAGGGGAACACCGGGGAGCTGTTTTTT.

The chain couples TRBV21-1 to TRBJ2-7; whether TRBD1, the table's D call, matches the DNA was not checked. TRBV21-1 is a pseudogene locus. The CDR3 covers 14 residues. CDR3 nucleotide sequence: TGTGCCAGCAGCCCCCGGGACAGGTCCTACGAGCAGTACTTC. Protein: CASSPRDRSYEQYF.

The chain combines TRBV11-2 with TRBJ1-2, with 7 bases that match TRBD1. CDR3 size: 14 residues. Germline lookup yields CDR1 SGHAT and CDR2 FQNNGV. V gave up 1 base and J gave up 4 bases; unmatched junction bases: 3. The CDR3 nucleotides read TGTGCCAGCAGCTTAGGGACAGGAGTCTATGGCTACACCTTC. Translating gives CASSLGTGVYGYTF.

V is TRBV3-1 (or the pseudogene TRBV3-2) and J is TRBJ2-5; D unclear. Germline loops: CDR1 LGHDT, CDR2 YNNKEL (reference sequence). CDR3 length: 13 amino acids. The ends were cut back, 1 base at V and 5 bases at J, with 8 bases in the middle. The CDR3 DNA follows: TGTGCCAGCAGCCAAGGACTCTCGGAGACCCAGTACTTC. Its protein is CASSQGLSETQYF.

The chain uses TRBV19 and TRBJ1-5; D ambiguous. CDR1 and CDR2 (germline): LNHDA, SQIVND (reference sequence). This CDR3 is built from 16 residues. Between the trimmed V and J ends, which lost 6 bases and 1 base, there was a span of 16 bases. The CDR3: CASRGTRSRSNQPQHF. The CDR3 DNA reads as TGTGCCAGTAGGGGAACTAGATCTCGAAGCAATCAGCCCCAGCATTTT. Full variable domain (remainder filled in from reference TRBV19 and TRBJ1-5): DGGITQSPKYLFRKEGQNVTLSCEQNLNHDAMYWYRQDPGQGLRLIYYSQIVNDFQKGDIAEGYSVSREKKESFPLTVTSAQKNPTAFYLCASRGTRSRSNQPQHFGDGTRLSIL.

The chain joins TRBV27 to TRBJ1-2; perhaps TRBD1 as D (6 bases). The CDR3 runs 13 residues. The V gene lost 3 bases and the J gene lost 5 bases, with 10 bases spanning the gap. CDR1 is MNHEY, CDR2 SMNVEV, per germline (reference sequence). Here the CDR3 reads CASSFQGRYGYTF. CDR3 DNA: TGTGCCAGCAGTTTCCAGGGGAGGTATGGCTACACCTTC.

The J gene is TRBJ1-1, the V gene TRBV2; 7 bases align to TRBD1. CDR1 is SNHLY, CDR2 FYNNEI, per germline. V lost 6 bases, J lost 0 bases, and 10 bases stayed unmatched. This CDR3 is 16 amino acids long. Written as DNA, the CDR3 is TGTGCCAGCAGGCGGACAGGCACGGCGGTGAACACTGAAGCTTTCTTT. The encoded protein is CASRRTGTAVNTEAFF.